One TCR beta chain is described in this entry. TCR alpha and beta CDR3 regions were amplified from RNA using iRepertoire nested multiplex PCR. MiXCR, applied by TCRdb to the multiplex PCR reads, yields one record per CDR3 protein. The sample consists of around 140,000 distinct CDR3 sequences, about two fifths of them appearing once. This sample is drawn from a study of glioma-infiltrating T cells. Trimming stripped 7 bases from V and 0 bases from J, with 18 bases between. The CDR3 spans 16 residues. V is TRBV12-3 or TRBV12-4 and J is TRBJ1-1; no definite D call. The material sequenced was glioma tissue, nonneoplastic brain tissue, or PBMCs (not recorded which). This clonotype was obtained from a human donor with low-grade glioma or glioblastoma, undergoing nonglioma brain surgery, or in good health (not recorded which). CDR3 sequence reads: CASTYVDGGLNTEAFF. In DNA form, the CDR3 reads TGTGCCAGCACTTATGTAGATGGAGGCCTGAACACTGAAGCTTTCTTT.